One sample yielded the 20 T cell receptor beta chains listed below, sequenced in a study of CD8 T cells in ankylosing spondylitis (dated by TCRdb to 2016 to 2017). Study-wide conclusions, independent of this receptor: Blood from ankylosing spondylitis patients appeared to be characterized by a TCR beta motif made up of several highly homologous amino acid variants.

The library was prepared using 5' RACE. Reads for this sample came from an Illumina HiSeq 2500. TCRdb ran its own pipeline on the public reads, namely fastp trimming at Q25 and MiXCR clone calling, and kept in-frame beta chains. Records with the same CDR3 protein are collapsed into one entry carrying the most frequent genes and DNA. The sample table shows about 750,000 distinct CDR3 sequences, and under 20% are seen once. The top ten clones comprise around 19% of the sample. These receptors' targets are unknown. The specimen was blood, either unsorted or a sorted T cell fraction (not recorded which). Source of these receptors: a male donor with ankylosing spondylitis.

The V gene is TRBV2, the J gene TRBJ2-5, with D tentatively TRBD1 or TRBD2 (5 bases each). V was pared by 7 bases and J by 1 base, with 16 bases between. This CDR3 has 15 residues. Germline V gene sequence: CDR1 SNHLY, CDR2 FYNNEI. CDR3 residues: CASTLGRRLQETQYF. The CDR3, as DNA: TGTGCCAGCACCCTGGGACGCCGCCTCCAAGAGACCCAGTACTTC.

This clonotype was seen a few times. The chain recombines TRBV5-1 with TRBJ1-4; D not resolved. The CDR3 has 15 amino acids. V was cut by 4 bases and J by 6 bases, with 16 bases left in between. From germline, CDR1 is SGHRS and CDR2 YFSETQ. CDR3 in amino acids: CASSLPLPGDEKLFF. In nucleotides, the CDR3 is TGCGCCAGCAGCCTCCCCCTCCCCGGAGATGAAAAACTGTTTTTT.

The J gene is TRBJ2-3, the V gene TRBV27; D may correspond to TRBD1 or TRBD2 (6 bases each). The ends were cut back, 6 bases at V and 1 base at J, with 14 bases in the middle. The CDR3 is 15 amino acids. Germline V lookup: CDR1 MNHEY, CDR2 SMNVEV (reference sequence). The CDR3 nucleotides read TGTGCCAGCAGCGGGGGACACGGGGGCACAGATACGCAGTATTTT. Translating gives CASSGGHGGTDTQYF.

V usage is TRBV20-1 and J usage is TRBJ1-1; possibly TRBD1 for D (5 bases). This CDR3 comprises 15 residues. V dropped 0 bases and J dropped 5 bases, with 16 bases sitting between them. Germline CDR1 DFQATT, CDR2 SNEGSKA (reference sequence). The CDR3, as DNA: TGCAGTGCTAGAGATCTGAGTGGGGCTGGGACTGAAGCTTTCTTT. This translates into CSARDLSGAGTEAFF.

The chain joins TRBV6-1 to TRBJ2-2; either TRBD1 or TRBD2 may fit D (5 bases each). CDR1 and CDR2 from the germline V gene are MNHNS and SASEGT. This CDR3 region has 18 residues. V lost 1 base, J lost 0 bases, and 15 bases lay in between. The DNA of the CDR3 is TGTGCCAGCAGTGAAGAATTCCCGGGACCCTCGAACACCGGGGAGCTGTTTTTT. It codes for CASSEEFPGPSNTGELFF.

The table lists this clonotype with a few counts. The chain carries TRBV12-3 or TRBV12-4 and TRBJ2-1; tentative D call: TRBD2 (5 bases). The CDR3 totals 12 residues. Trimming cost V 8 bases and J 6 bases, with 11 bases left between them. The CDR3 region is CASSRGSNEQFF. CDR3 coding DNA: TGTGCCAGCTCCAGAGGGAGCAATGAGCAGTTCTTC.

The chain couples TRBV12-5 to TRBJ2-2; a weak D match, TRBD2 (6 bases). V was shortened by 7 bases and J by 5 bases, with 14 bases between the two germline ends. Germline-derived CDR1 and CDR2 are LGHNT and FRNRAP. The CDR3 totals 14 residues. The CDR3 is CASDGLGGTGELFF. The CDR3 DNA sequence: TGTGCTAGTGACGGCCTGGGGGGTACCGGGGAGCTGTTTTTT.

CDR3 in DNA: TGCGCCAGCACTTTTACGGGAAATCAGCCCCAGCATTTT. This codes for CASTFTGNQPQHF. The V and J genes are TRBV10-2 and TRBJ1-5; D unresolved. Trimming removed 7 bases at V and 4 bases at J, with 11 bases between. Germline lookup yields CDR1 WSHSY and CDR2 SAAADI. The CDR3 has 13 residues.

This clonotype was picked up a small number of times. The chain has TRBV12-3 or TRBV12-4 and TRBJ2-7; the match to TRBD2 covers 7 bases. The CDR3 runs 15 residues. Trimming removed 4 bases from V and 3 bases from J; junction bases left unmatched: 9. CDR3 sequence: CASSSWGGAGYEQYF. The DNA of the CDR3 is TGTGCCAGCAGTTCTTGGGGGGGAGCGGGCTACGAGCAGTACTTC.

The CDR3: CASSPRTRDNSPLHF. CDR3 coding DNA: TGTGCCAGCAGTCCCCGGACAAGGGATAATTCACCCCTCCACTTT. The rearrangement joins TRBV27 to TRBJ1-6; the D gene is possibly TRBD1 (5 bases). The V and J ends lost 5 bases and 5 bases respectively, with 13 bases between them. The CDR3 totals 15 residues. The germline gives CDR1 MNHEY, CDR2 SMNVEV (reference sequence).

The chain recombines TRBV7-9 with TRBJ1-1; a possible D gene is TRBD1 (6 bases). This CDR3 is built from 14 residues. V lost 5 bases to trimming and J lost 11 bases, with 21 bases between them. From germline, CDR1 is SEHNR and CDR2 FQNEAQ (reference sequence). The CDR3 DNA reads TGTGCCAGCAGCCTACCTATCCGGGGGGCGACGGCTTTCTTT. As protein: CASSLPIRGATAFF.

This chain connects TRBV7-9 to TRBJ2-2, with D possibly being TRBD1 (6 bases). The V end was cut by 3 bases, the J end by 1 base, with 9 bases between. Looked up from germline, CDR1 is SEHNR and CDR2 is FQNEAQ (reference sequence). The CDR3 sequence is 15 residues long. Here the CDR3 reads CASSFPGQNTGELFF. The CDR3 DNA reads TGTGCCAGCAGCTTCCCGGGACAGAACACCGGGGAGCTGTTTTTT.

The chain has TRBV7-2 and TRBJ2-3; D not resolved. The V end was cut by 4 bases, the J end by 4 bases, with 15 bases between. Germline V CDR1 and CDR2: SGHTA, FQGNSA. The CDR3 is 15 amino acids. In DNA form, the CDR3 reads TGTGCCAGCAGCTCCCCTGAGGTCCCGGCAGATACGCAGTATTTT. This sequence encodes CASSSPEVPADTQYF.

The chain uses TRBV6-1 and TRBJ2-4; a weak D match, TRBD1 (6 bases). In germline, CDR1 is MNHNS, CDR2 SASEGT. The length of the CDR3 is 15 residues. V lost 2 bases, J lost 3 bases, and 11 bases lay in between. Here the CDR3 DNA reads TGTGCCAGCAGTGAAAATATAGGGGGCAAAAACATTCAGTACTTC. The encoded protein is CASSENIGGKNIQYF.

V gene TRBV9 combines with J gene TRBJ2-1, with D tentatively TRBD1 or TRBD2 (5 bases each). The CDR3 covers 15 residues. The V gene's germline CDR1 is SGDLS and CDR2 YYNGEE. V dropped 4 bases and J dropped 7 bases, with 18 bases sitting between them. This chain's CDR3 is CASSPRPGTWNEQFF. The CDR3 nucleotides are TGTGCCAGCAGCCCCCGCCCCGGGACCTGGAATGAGCAGTTCTTC.

The chain couples TRBV20-1 to TRBJ2-1; TRBD2 agrees at 12 bases. The V gene's germline CDR1 is DFQATT and CDR2 SNEGSKA (reference sequence). V shed 4 bases and J 9 bases; nucleotides not matched to a gene: 10. The CDR3 has 15 residues. The CDR3 DNA reads as TGCAGTGCTATCAAACTAGCGGGAGGCAGTAGTGAGCAGTTCTTC. It codes for CSAIKLAGGSSEQFF.

In its sample, this clonotype was seen many times. The V call is TRBV24-1, the J call TRBJ2-5; 7 bases map to TRBD1. Germline V gene lookup returns CDR1 KGHDR and CDR2 SFDVKD. J was trimmed by 2 bases and V by 8 bases; bases with no gene match: 4. This CDR3 is 13 amino acids long. Here the CDR3 reads CATMPGQQETQYF. The CDR3 DNA reads TGTGCCACCATGCCGGGACAGCAAGAGACCCAGTACTTC.

This clonotype was recorded many times. This chain uses TRBV20-1 with TRBJ2-1; D not resolved. V dropped 1 base and J dropped 9 bases, with 10 bases sitting between them. Germline assignment: CDR1 DFQATT and CDR2 SNEGSKA (reference sequence). The CDR3 length is 12 residues. The CDR3 nucleotides read TGCAGTGCTAGAGGTTCCGAAATTGAGCAGTTCTTC. Its translation is CSARGSEIEQFF.

The genes are TRBV11-3 and TRBJ1-4; D remains ambiguous. Trimming took 0 bases from V and 7 from J, leaving 3 bases between them. Germline assignment: CDR1 SGHNT and CDR2 YENEEA. The CDR3 runs to 12 residues. The CDR3 is CASSLDGEKLFF. The CDR3 nucleotides read TGTGCCAGCAGCTTAGACGGTGAAAAACTGTTTTTT. The full variable domain, in which reference TRBV11-3 and TRBJ1-4 provide the parts outside the CDR3, is EAGVVQSPRYKIIEKKQPVAFWCNPISGHNTLYWYLQNLGQGPELLIRYENEEAVDDSQLPKDRFSAERLKGVDSTLKIQPAELGDSAVYLCASSLDGEKLFFGSGTQLSVL.

This chain links TRBV7-9 with TRBJ2-3; D is undetermined. V lost 7 bases to trimming and J lost 6 bases, with 8 bases between them. This CDR3 has 11 residues. CDR1 is SEHNR and CDR2 is FQNEAQ in the germline V gene (reference sequence). CDR3 amino acids: CASTPGDTQYF. CDR3 in DNA: TGTGCCAGCACCCCAGGTGATACGCAGTATTTT.